What follows describes a single T cell receptor beta chain. Its antigen is undetermined. This entry is derived from a study of T cell repertoires in cytomegalovirus infection. About the study: Indications of both CMV infection and matching HLA type were provided by public TCR beta signatures.

TCRdb used MiXCR to reprocess the reads, holding one entry per CDR3 protein. The sample shows about 110,000 distinct CDR3 sequences, 30% of them seen only once. The sequence came from a human donor in good health (CMV status not recorded). Some clones in this sample may be carry-over from other donors' samples. The sample was CD8+ T cells from cultured PBMCs, taken from culture after CMV antigen stimulation.

Written as DNA, the CDR3 is TGCGCCAGCAGCCAATCACAGGTTAACACCGGGGAGCTGTTTTTT. This sequence encodes CASSQSQVNTGELFF. The genes are TRBV4-1 and TRBJ2-2; weak D call: TRBD1 (5 bases). V lost 2 bases to trimming and J lost 2 bases, with 9 bases between them. The CDR3 totals 15 residues. Germline lookup yields CDR1 MGHRA and CDR2 YSYEKL.